The next 10 T cell receptor beta chains were all read from a single sample in a study of blood T cell repertoires in COVID-19. Sequenced by immunoSEQ multiplex PCR; TCRdb stores in-frame clones only, minus some. The sample has under 150,000 clones; approximately 86% are singletons. Sequencing input: PBMCs or T cells enriched from blood (not recorded which). These receptors originate from a woman between 45 and 65 years old who had recovered from COVID-19.

This clone occurred once. This chain uses TRBV12-5 with TRBJ2-5, with a possible D match to TRBD1 (6 bases). The length of the CDR3 is 14 residues. The V gene lost 6 bases and the J gene lost 4 bases, with 15 bases spanning the gap. The germline V gene has CDR1 LGHNT and CDR2 FRNRAP. CDR3 protein: CASGLNRAGETQYF. The CDR3 coding sequence is TGTGCTAGTGGCCTGAACAGGGCGGGAGAGACCCAGTACTTC.

This clone was detected once. V and J are TRBV3-1 (or the pseudogene TRBV3-2) and TRBJ2-5; 15 nucleotides agree with TRBD2. Germline CDR1 is LGHDT and CDR2 is YNNKEL (reference sequence). With V trimmed by 4 bases and J by 5 bases, 5 bases remained unmatched. This CDR3 has 16 amino acids. The CDR3 reads CASSPGLAGGLETQYF. CDR3 sequence (DNA): TGTGCCAGCAGCCCGGGACTAGCGGGGGGTCTTGAGACCCAGTACTTC.

This chain links TRBV4-1 with TRBJ2-7; TRBD1 aligns across 7 bases. The V gene's germline CDR1 is MGHRA and CDR2 YSYEKL. V was clipped by 5 bases and J by 2 bases; unmatched bases: 6. This CDR3 spans 14 amino acids. CDR3 DNA sequence: TGCGCCAGCAGCGAAGGACAGGTCCCCTACGAGCAGTACTTC. Amino acids: CASSEGQVPYEQYF.

This clone was seen only a few times. V and J are TRBV5-1 and TRBJ2-3, with 9 bases identical to TRBD2. Germline V gene lookup returns CDR1 SGHRS and CDR2 YFSETQ. The ends lost 7 bases at V and 1 base at J; junction bases unmatched: 1. The CDR3 extends over 13 amino acids. Written as DNA, the CDR3 is TGCGCCAGCCGGACTAGCGGCACAGATACGCAGTATTTT. Residues: CASRTSGTDTQYF.

V gene TRBV18 combines with J gene TRBJ2-5; 9 positions agree with TRBD1. This CDR3 has 14 amino acids. Trimming cost V 3 bases and J 4 bases; bases outside gene matches: 3. Germline loops: CDR1 KGHSH, CDR2 LQKENI. The chain's CDR3 is CASSPQTGGETQYF. CDR3 coding DNA: TGTGCCAGCTCACCCCAGACAGGGGGAGAGACCCAGTACTTC.

V gene TRBV4-2 combines with J gene TRBJ2-1, with 8 bases lining up with TRBD2. CDR1 and CDR2 from the germline V gene are LGHNA and YNFKEQ. V shed 0 bases, J shed 6 bases, and the junction held 7 bases outside the gene matches. CDR3 length: 16 amino acids. The CDR3 nucleotides read TGTGCCAGCAGCCAAGAGGTAGCGGGGCTAATCAATGAGCAGTTCTTC. Residues: CASSQEVAGLINEQFF.

The rearrangement uses TRBV11-3 and TRBJ2-1, with D possibly being TRBD2 (5 bases). This CDR3 comprises 14 residues. V shed 8 bases and J shed 2 bases, with 13 bases lying between them. Germline V gene sequence: CDR1 SGHNT, CDR2 YENEEA. CDR3 sequence reads: CASGEGVPYNEQFF. The CDR3 bases are TGTGCCAGCGGAGAGGGAGTGCCCTACAATGAGCAGTTCTTC.

This chain uses TRBV6-5 with TRBJ1-2, with D hard to call. CDR3 length: 14 amino acids. Germline V gene data show CDR1 as MNHEY and CDR2 as SVGAGI. V gave up 5 bases and J gave up 4 bases, with 14 bases separating them. CDR3 in amino acids: CASSNLLGSYGYTF. The CDR3, as DNA: TGTGCCAGCAGTAATCTACTCGGGAGCTATGGCTACACCTTC.

There are a few counts of this clone. The chain combines TRBV7-8 with TRBJ1-4; 7 bases are shared with TRBD1. The CDR3 has 15 residues. Germline CDR1 and CDR2: SGHVS and FQNEAQ. With 5 bases clipped from V and 10 bases from J, the junction kept 13 bases outside the gene matches. CDR3 in DNA: TGTGCCAGCAGCCCAATGGAGGGGGCGAGCGGAAAACTGTTTTTT. This sequence encodes CASSPMEGASGKLFF.

This chain links TRBV19 with TRBJ1-2, with TRBD1 matching over 9 bases. CDR1 LNHDA and CDR2 SQIVND come from the germline V gene (reference sequence). The CDR3 is 14 residues long. V gave up 3 bases and J gave up 4 bases; unmatched junction bases: 3. The CDR3 bases are TGTGCCAGTAGTATTGGGACAGGGACCTATGGCTACACCTTC. The encoded protein is CASSIGTGTYGYTF.